This T cell receptor beta chain came from a study of metastatic and nonmetastatic thyroid tumors. Study-wide background: Repertoires from blood and tumor or nodule tissue of malignant and benign thyroid patients were compared.

As concerns this clone: Its antigen is not known.

Study findings and constraints: A significant increase in TCR beta diversity was reportedly seen in malignant thyroid tumors relative to benign nodules, in blood and tumor.

V shed 1 base and J 5 bases; nucleotides not matched to a gene: 6. Germline V lookup: CDR1 LGHNA, CDR2 YSLEER. The CDR3 runs to 17 residues. Thyroid surgery took place with no prior treatment in any patient. In the study's own analysis: Variation in CDR3 across clinicopathological groups served as the basis for constructing a distant-metastasis classifier in papillary thyroid cancer. TCRdb re-analyzed the PCR reads through MiXCR. TCRdb's processing, not the authors', yielded these V and J calls. There are over 5,500 clones in the sample; 25% to 30% occur only once, and roughly 15% lies in the top ten.

This chain connects TRBV4-3 to TRBJ2-1; 12 bases line up with TRBD2. The sample taken for sequencing was adjacent normal tissue. This TCR derives from a male donor with papillary thyroid cancer or a benign thyroid nodule (not recorded which). Some clones in this sample may be carry-over from other donors' samples. CDR3 in DNA: TGCGCCAGCAGCCAAGGGCTAGCGGGAGGGATCCACAATGAGCAGTTCTTC. This translates into CASSQGLAGGIHNEQFF.